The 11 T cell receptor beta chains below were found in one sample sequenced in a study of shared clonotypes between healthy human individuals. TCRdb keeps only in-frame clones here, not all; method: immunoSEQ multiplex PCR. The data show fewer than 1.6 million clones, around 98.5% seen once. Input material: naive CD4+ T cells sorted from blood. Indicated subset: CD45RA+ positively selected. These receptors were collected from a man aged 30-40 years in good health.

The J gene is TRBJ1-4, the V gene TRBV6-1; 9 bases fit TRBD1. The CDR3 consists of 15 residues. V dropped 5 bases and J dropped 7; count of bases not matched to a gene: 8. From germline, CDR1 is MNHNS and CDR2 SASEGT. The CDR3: CASSIQQGAPEKLFF. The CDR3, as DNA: TGTGCCAGCAGTATACAACAGGGGGCGCCTGAAAAACTGTTTTTT.

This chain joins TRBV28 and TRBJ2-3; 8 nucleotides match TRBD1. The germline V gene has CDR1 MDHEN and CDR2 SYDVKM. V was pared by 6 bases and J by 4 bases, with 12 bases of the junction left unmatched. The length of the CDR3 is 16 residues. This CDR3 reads CASSTGTGALSDTQYF. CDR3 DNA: TGTGCCAGCAGCACCGGGACAGGAGCACTATCAGATACGCAGTATTTT.

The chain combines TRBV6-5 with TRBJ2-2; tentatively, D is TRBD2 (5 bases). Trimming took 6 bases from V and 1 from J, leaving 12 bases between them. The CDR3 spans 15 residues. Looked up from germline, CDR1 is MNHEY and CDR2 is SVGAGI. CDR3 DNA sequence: TGTGCCAGCAGCGTCGACTACCTGAACACCGGGGAGCTGTTTTTT. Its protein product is CASSVDYLNTGELFF.

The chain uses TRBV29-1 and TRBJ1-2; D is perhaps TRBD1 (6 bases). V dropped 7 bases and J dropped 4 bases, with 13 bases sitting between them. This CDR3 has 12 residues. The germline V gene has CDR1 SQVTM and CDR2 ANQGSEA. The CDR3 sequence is CSAQDRPYGYTF. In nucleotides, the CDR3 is TGCAGCGCCCAAGACAGGCCCTATGGCTACACCTTC.

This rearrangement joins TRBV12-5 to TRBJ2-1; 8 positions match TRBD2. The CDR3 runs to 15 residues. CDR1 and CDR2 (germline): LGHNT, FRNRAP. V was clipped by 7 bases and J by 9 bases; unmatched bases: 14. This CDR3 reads CASAPPKISGTEQFF. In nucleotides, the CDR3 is TGTGCTAGTGCCCCCCCCAAGATTAGCGGGACTGAGCAGTTCTTC.

In DNA form, the CDR3 reads TGCGCCAGCAGCTTGACAGGGGCGAATCTCCAAGAGACCCAGTACTTC. Encoded protein: CASSLTGANLQETQYF. The chain has TRBV5-1 and TRBJ2-5, with 7 bases aligning to TRBD1. V lost 1 base and J lost 1; bases outside the gene matches: 7. Germline assignment: CDR1 SGHRS and CDR2 YFSETQ. The CDR3 sequence is 16 residues long.

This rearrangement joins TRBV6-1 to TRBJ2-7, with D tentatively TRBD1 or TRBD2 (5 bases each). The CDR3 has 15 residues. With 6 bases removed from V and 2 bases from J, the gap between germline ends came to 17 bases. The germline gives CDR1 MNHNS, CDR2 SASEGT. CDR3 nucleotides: TGTGCCAGCAGGAGGGATCTCGGACAACCCTACGAGCAGTACTTC. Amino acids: CASRRDLGQPYEQYF.

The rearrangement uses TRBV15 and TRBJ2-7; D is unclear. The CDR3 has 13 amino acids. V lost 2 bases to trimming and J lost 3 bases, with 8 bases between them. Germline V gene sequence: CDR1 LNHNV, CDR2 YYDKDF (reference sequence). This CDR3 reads CATSRTKYYEQYF. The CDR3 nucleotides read TGTGCCACCAGCAGAACGAAGTACTACGAGCAGTACTTC.

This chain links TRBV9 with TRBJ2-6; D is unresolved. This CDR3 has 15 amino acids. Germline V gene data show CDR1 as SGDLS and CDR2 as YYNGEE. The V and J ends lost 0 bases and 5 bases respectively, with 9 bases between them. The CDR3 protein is CASSVGASWANVLTF. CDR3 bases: TGTGCCAGCAGCGTAGGTGCATCCTGGGCCAACGTCCTGACTTTC.

In DNA, the CDR3 is TGTGCCTCCTGGGGGACTAGCGCCTACAATGAGCAGTTCTTC. Its protein product is CASWGTSAYNEQFF. V is TRBV7-9 and J is TRBJ2-1, with 10 positions matching TRBD2. The CDR3 is 14 amino acids. V lost 11 bases, J lost 2 bases, and 6 bases stayed unmatched. CDR1 and CDR2 (germline): SEHNR, FQNEAQ (reference sequence).

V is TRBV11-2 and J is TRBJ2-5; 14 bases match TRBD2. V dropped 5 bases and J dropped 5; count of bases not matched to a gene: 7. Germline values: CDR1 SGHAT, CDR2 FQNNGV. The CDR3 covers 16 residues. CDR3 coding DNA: TGTGCCAGCAGCGACGGGACTAGCGGGAGATCCGAGACCCAGTACTTC. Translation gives CASSDGTSGRSETQYF.